Listed below are T cell receptor beta chains from one sample, sequenced in a study of blood T cell repertoires in COVID-19. Clones were read by immunoSEQ multiplex PCR, and TCRdb kept only the in-frame ones, dropping some. The table has 130,000 or so clones, 80% to 90% seen once; the top ten hold approximately 4.5%. Sequences were obtained from peripheral blood. Receptors originate from a man between 60 and 75 years old with COVID-19, enrolled during active disease. Both conserved end residues are part of each CDR3. A D gene is named only where the DNA matches it firmly. A row's size may be missing; if present it is once, few, many or a size class.

>TRBJ2-1|TRBV4-3|TRBD2|.
TGCGCCAGCAGCCTCTCTAGCGGGGGGGCGAATGAGCAGTTCTTC
CASSLSSGGANEQFF
>TRBJ2-1|TRBV5-6|.|.
TGTGCCAGCAGCTTGGGGCGCGGTGAGCAGTTCTTC
CASSLGRGEQFF
>TRBJ2-7|TRBV11-2|.|.
TGTGCCAGCGGCCAGGAGGTACTTTACGAGCAGTACTTC
CASGQEVLYEQYF
>TRBJ1-1|TRBV4-2|TRBD1|.
TGTGCCAGCAAGGGGGCAGTAACCACTGAAGCTTTCTTT
CASKGAVTTEAFF
>TRBJ2-7|TRBV2|TRBD1|.
TGTGCCAGCATTGTGGACAGGGGAGCCTACGAGCAGTACTTC
CASIVDRGAYEQYF
>TRBJ1-2|TRBV2|.|few
TGTGCCAGCGGCAGCTATGGCTACACCTTC
CASGSYGYTF
>TRBJ1-4|TRBV24-1|.|.
TGTGCCACCAGTGTGGGAGGTGCGGATGAAAAACTGTTTTTT
CATSVGGADEKLFF
>TRBJ1-5|TRBV19|.|.
TGTGCCAGTACAGTACAGGGTAGCAATCAGCCCCAGCATTTT
CASTVQGSNQPQHF
>TRBJ1-1|TRBV4-2|.|.
TGTGCCAGCAGCCAGGAGACAGGTCCCACTGAAGCTTTCTTT
CASSQETGPTEAFF
>TRBJ1-2|TRBV6-2/TRBV6-3|TRBD1|.
TGTGCCAGCAGTTACGTCGGGACAGGGCCAAGGGGGTACTATGGCTACACCTTC
CASSYVGTGPRGYYGYTF
>TRBJ2-5|TRBV7-3|TRBD2|.
TGTGCCAGCAGCCCCATTCGGGGGGGGCAAGAGACCCAGTACTTC
CASSPIRGGQETQYF
>TRBJ2-5|TRBV20-1|.|.
TGCAGTGCTAGTCGGGGTGGGGAGACCCAGTACTTC
CSASRGGETQYF
>TRBJ2-5|TRBV11-2|TRBD2|.
TGTGCCAGCGGCTTAGATCTGGGGAGGGGCCTGGGGACCCAGTACTTC
CASGLDLGRGLGTQYF
>TRBJ2-3|TRBV5-1|TRBD2|once
TGCGCCAGCAGCTTGGAGGCTAGCGGGATTTACACAGATACGCAGTATTTT
CASSLEASGIYTDTQYF
>TRBJ2-1|TRBV5-4|.|.
TGTGCCAGCAGCTTGGGGGCTAGCGAGCAGTTCTTC
CASSLGASEQFF
>TRBJ1-2|TRBV6-4|.|.
TGTGCCAGCAGTCTAAACCAAGATTCGCCCGGCTACACCTTC
CASSLNQDSPGYTF
>TRBJ2-7|TRBV10-3|TRBD2|.
TGTGCCATCAGTGAGGGTAGCGGGGGAGGTCCGGGCGAGCAGTACTTC
CAISEGSGGGPGEQYF
>TRBJ1-1|TRBV2|TRBD1|.
TGTGCCAGCAGTAGTCCAGGGGGTATGAACACTGAAGCTTTCTTT
CASSSPGGMNTEAFF
>TRBJ2-3|TRBV7-3|.|.
TGTGCCAGCAGCTTCTCAGGGACTAGCACAGATACGCAGTATTTT
CASSFSGTSTDTQYF
>TRBJ1-1|TRBV7-9|.|few
TGTGCCAGCAGTAAAAGAGCTGAAGCTTTCTTT
CASSKRAEAFF
>TRBJ1-5|TRBV3-1/TRBV3-2|.|.
TGTGCCAGCAGCCAATCGGACGGGGTTGAGCCCCAGCATTTT
CASSQSDGVEPQHF
>TRBJ1-5|TRBV29-1|TRBD1|.
TGCAGCGTTGGGACAGGGGGTCAGCCCCAGCATTTT
CSVGTGGQPQHF
>TRBJ1-4|TRBV5-4|TRBD1|.
TGTGCCAGCAGCTTGGGACAGGGCGGCCTGAATGAAAAACTGTTTTTT
CASSLGQGGLNEKLFF
>TRBJ2-1|TRBV19|TRBD1|.
TGTGCCAGTAGTATACAGGGGGCAAGGAACAATGAGCAGTTCTTC
CASSIQGARNNEQFF
>TRBJ2-3|TRBV5-1|TRBD2|once
TGCGCCAGCAGCGCATCGACTAGCGGGGCCCACGGTACGCAGTATTTT
CASSASTSGAHGTQYF
>TRBJ1-5|TRBV12-3/TRBV12-4|.|.
TGTGCCAGCAGCCAGGAGGGTCAGCCCCAGCATTTT
CASSQEGQPQHF
>TRBJ2-2|TRBV11-3|.|.
TGTGCCAGCAGCTTAACCCGGTACACCGGGGAGCTGTTTTTT
CASSLTRYTGELFF